This record covers a single TCR beta chain. Its antigen is not known. The sample originates from a study of cytomegalovirus exposure and HLA in healthy donors. Overall study: The platform used for the 120 or so validation repertoires matched that of the approximately 620 first-cohort repertoires, a later analysis reported.

The donors were in the approximately 120-subject validation cohort; that cohort was separate from the roughly 680-subject first cohort. Study-level results: First-cohort TCR clusters tended to co-occur in the 90 to 150 validation repertoires, a later analysis found.

Repertoires were generated with immunoSEQ multiplex PCR, while TCRdb's copy carries only in-frame clones and drops some. The sample lists tens of thousands of clones, 85% occurring once. CDR1 and CDR2 (germline): MGHRA, YSYEKL. After removal of 2 bases from V and 2 bases from J, the junction contained 6 bases not matched to a gene. This CDR3 spans 17 amino acids. This chain uses TRBV4-1 with TRBJ2-3; TRBD2 matches at 11 bases. Source material: PBMCs. The origin of this receptor is a man between 18 and 35 years old in good health and CMV-seropositive. The DNA for the CDR3 is TGCGCCAGCAGCCAACAACCGGGACTAGCGGACACAGATACGCAGTATTTT. It is translated as CASSQQPGLADTDTQYF.